The 2 T cell receptor beta chains below all came from one sample that was sequenced in a study. TRBV12-4/TRBJ1-2 clonotypes were amplified with adaptor-ligated barcode primers. TCRdb reprocessed the multiplex PCR reads via MiXCR and lists one record per CDR3 protein. The sample lists approximately 690 distinct CDR3 sequences; roughly 15% were seen once. Sequencing input: naive CD4+ T cells sorted from blood. Subset denoted: naive CD4+ T cells, CD4+CD45RA+CD25-. The receptors originated from a female donor with breast cancer.

This clonotype is medium-sized within its sample. The J gene is TRBJ1-2, the V gene TRBV12-3 or TRBV12-4, with TRBD1 as a possible D gene (5 bases). V was trimmed by 5 bases and J by 0 bases, leaving 22 bases between them. The CDR3 is 18 residues long. The CDR3 protein is CASSLKGRESATNYGYTF. The CDR3 coding sequence is TGTGCCAGCAGTCTCAAGGGGCGAGAATCCGCAACTAACTATGGCTACACCTTC.

This clonotype is large (0.1 to 1%). The chain couples TRBV12-5 to TRBJ1-2, with 7 bases identical to TRBD1. The germline CDR1 and CDR2 sequences are LGHNT and FRNRAP. The V and J ends lost 0 bases and 8 bases, in that order; junction bases with no gene match: 12. CDR3 length: 16 amino acids. This chain's CDR3 is CASGLVWDSRLSGYTF. CDR3 in DNA: TGTGCTAGTGGTTTGGTCTGGGACAGCCGATTAAGCGGCTACACCTTC.